These T cell receptor beta chains were read from a single sample in a study of blood T cells in healthy people across ages. TCRdb ran MiXCR on the 5' RACE reads and lists one entry per CDR3 protein. The profile shows just under 750,000 distinct CDR3 sequences, about 24% of them singletons. The specimen sequenced was blood. These receptors all come from a man aged 65-85 years in good health. Both conserved end residues are part of each CDR3. Fields, in order: D gene, J gene, clone size, V gene, CDR3 DNA, CDR3 protein. D genes are given only for firm matches. Only some rows state a clone size, as once, few, many or a class for expanded clones.

d_call: NA; j_call: TRBJ2-5; clone_size: few; v_call: TRBV3-1; cdr3_nt: TGTGCCAGCAGCCAAGTGCTCCACGACAGGAAAGAAAAAGAGACCCAGTACTTC; cdr3_aa: CASSQVLHDRKEKETQYF
d_call: NA; j_call: TRBJ1-1; clone_size: few; v_call: TRBV14; cdr3_nt: TGTGCCAGCAGCCACATGGGTATGAACACTGAAGCTTTCTTT; cdr3_aa: CASSHMGMNTEAFF
d_call: NA; j_call: TRBJ2-7; clone_size: many; v_call: TRBV10-3; cdr3_nt: TGTGCCATCAGTGACCAGGTATACGAGCAGTACTTC; cdr3_aa: CAISDQVYEQYF
d_call: NA; j_call: TRBJ2-6; clone_size: NA; v_call: TRBV3-1; cdr3_nt: TGTGCCACCAGGGACAACTCTGGGGCCAACGTCCTGACTTTC; cdr3_aa: CATRDNSGANVLTF
d_call: NA; j_call: TRBJ1-6; clone_size: few; v_call: TRBV5-1; cdr3_nt: TGCGCCAGCGGCACAGGAGAATATAATTCACCCCTCCACTTT; cdr3_aa: CASGTGEYNSPLHF
d_call: NA; j_call: TRBJ1-2; clone_size: NA; v_call: TRBV6-5; cdr3_nt: TGTGCCAGCAGTCAAGGACAGTATCCTCTCTATGGCTACACCTTC; cdr3_aa: CASSQGQYPLYGYTF
d_call: TRBD1; j_call: TRBJ2-4; clone_size: few; v_call: TRBV18; cdr3_nt: TGTGCCAGCTCACCACTACAGGGGGCGTTTAACATTCAGTACTTC; cdr3_aa: CASSPLQGAFNIQYF
d_call: TRBD1; j_call: TRBJ1-1; clone_size: few; v_call: TRBV20-1; cdr3_nt: TGCAGTGCTGGACCTTTAGGGGGCCACACTGAAGCTTTCTTT; cdr3_aa: CSAGPLGGHTEAFF
d_call: TRBD2; j_call: TRBJ2-3; clone_size: NA; v_call: TRBV7-2; cdr3_nt: TGTGCCAGCAGCTTGTCCGGGACTAGCGGGACCACAGATACGCAGTATTTT; cdr3_aa: CASSLSGTSGTTDTQYF
d_call: NA; j_call: TRBJ1-5; clone_size: NA; v_call: TRBV6-5; cdr3_nt: TGTGCCAGCAGTTACTCCCGGCAAAGCAATCAGCCCCAGCATTTT; cdr3_aa: CASSYSRQSNQPQHF
d_call: NA; j_call: TRBJ2-2; clone_size: many; v_call: TRBV6-6; cdr3_nt: TGTGCCACCAAAGCAGCTCCCGGGACAACGAACACCGGGGAGCTGTTTTTT; cdr3_aa: CATKAAPGTTNTGELFF
d_call: TRBD1; j_call: TRBJ1-4; clone_size: NA; v_call: TRBV6-6; cdr3_nt: TGTGCCAGCAGTTACGGGCAGGGGGATGAAAAACTGTTTTTT; cdr3_aa: CASSYGQGDEKLFF
d_call: NA; j_call: TRBJ2-3; clone_size: many; v_call: TRBV18; cdr3_nt: TGTGCCAGCTCACCAGCAGCGACCACAGATACGCAGTATTTT; cdr3_aa: CASSPAATTDTQYF
d_call: TRBD1; j_call: TRBJ1-2; clone_size: many; v_call: TRBV6-5; cdr3_nt: TGTGCCAGCAGTTACGGGACAGGGGGCTATGGCTACACCTTC; cdr3_aa: CASSYGTGGYGYTF
d_call: NA; j_call: TRBJ2-3; clone_size: NA; v_call: TRBV10-1; cdr3_nt: TGCGCCAGCAGTGAGGTGGGACTCAGCACAGTTACGCAGTATTTT; cdr3_aa: CASSEVGLSTVTQYF
d_call: NA; j_call: TRBJ2-1; clone_size: few; v_call: TRBV11-2; cdr3_nt: TGTGCCAGCAGCTTATCCAGGGTTCGAGACAATGAGCAGTTCTTC; cdr3_aa: CASSLSRVRDNEQFF
d_call: NA; j_call: TRBJ1-5; clone_size: NA; v_call: TRBV30; cdr3_nt: TGTGCCTGGAGTTATGGGACGGGGGGTCAGCCCCAGCATTTT; cdr3_aa: CAWSYGTGGQPQHF
d_call: NA; j_call: TRBJ1-4; clone_size: few; v_call: TRBV18; cdr3_nt: TGTGCCAGCTCGCCGGACTTTGCCAGTGAAAAACTGTTTTTT; cdr3_aa: CASSPDFASEKLFF
d_call: NA; j_call: TRBJ2-3; clone_size: many; v_call: TRBV20-1; cdr3_nt: TGCAGTGCTAGAGATCTCGGGGGCCCAGATACGCAGTATTTT; cdr3_aa: CSARDLGGPDTQYF
d_call: TRBD1; j_call: TRBJ1-2; clone_size: NA; v_call: TRBV4-1; cdr3_nt: TGCGCCAGCAGCCAAGATCTTTCTACAGGGGCTTTATACGGCTACACCTTC; cdr3_aa: CASSQDLSTGALYGYTF
d_call: NA; j_call: TRBJ1-2; clone_size: few; v_call: TRBV3-1; cdr3_nt: TGTGCCAGCAGCCAAGATCTGCAGGCCTTTGGCTACACCTTC; cdr3_aa: CASSQDLQAFGYTF
d_call: TRBD2; j_call: TRBJ2-3; clone_size: NA; v_call: TRBV20-1; cdr3_nt: TGCAGTGCTGGCCCACTAGCGGGGGGGGTCACAGATACGCAGTATTTT; cdr3_aa: CSAGPLAGGVTDTQYF
d_call: NA; j_call: TRBJ2-3; clone_size: NA; v_call: TRBV12-3/TRBV12-4; cdr3_nt: TGTGCCAGCAGTTTGGCAGGGTCGGCAGATACGCAGTATTTT; cdr3_aa: CASSLAGSADTQYF
d_call: NA; j_call: TRBJ1-2; clone_size: few; v_call: TRBV7-2; cdr3_nt: TGTGCCAGCAGCTTATCGGGGGGAGGAGGCTACACCTTC; cdr3_aa: CASSLSGGGGYTF
d_call: NA; j_call: TRBJ2-3; clone_size: NA; v_call: TRBV2; cdr3_nt: TGTGCCAGCAGTGGAGGACAACAGGCTAGCAATCAGCCCCAGTATTTT; cdr3_aa: CASSGGQQASNQPQYF
d_call: NA; j_call: TRBJ1-2; clone_size: few; v_call: TRBV6-5; cdr3_nt: TGTGCCAGCAGTTACTCGATAACTAGTGGCTACACCTTC; cdr3_aa: CASSYSITSGYTF
d_call: TRBD2; j_call: TRBJ2-5; clone_size: NA; v_call: TRBV6-1; cdr3_nt: TGTGCCAGCAGTGAAGCGCTAGCGGGAGGAGGGACCCAGTACTTC; cdr3_aa: CASSEALAGGGTQYF
d_call: TRBD2; j_call: TRBJ2-3; clone_size: NA; v_call: TRBV5-1; cdr3_nt: TGCGCCAGCAGCTTGGTTGGACTAGCGGGAGGAACCACAGATACGCAGTATTTT; cdr3_aa: CASSLVGLAGGTTDTQYF
d_call: TRBD1; j_call: TRBJ1-2; clone_size: NA; v_call: TRBV25-1; cdr3_nt: TGTGCCAGCAGGGGACAGTCCGACTATGGCTACACCTTC; cdr3_aa: CASRGQSDYGYTF
d_call: TRBD1; j_call: TRBJ2-7; clone_size: NA; v_call: TRBV3-1; cdr3_nt: TGTGCCAGCAGCCAAGAGGCGACAGGGGTTCCCTACGAGCAGTACTTC; cdr3_aa: CASSQEATGVPYEQYF
d_call: NA; j_call: TRBJ1-2; clone_size: NA; v_call: TRBV29-1; cdr3_nt: TGCAGCGTAGGGGGAGGGGGATCTGGCTACACCTTC; cdr3_aa: CSVGGGGSGYTF
d_call: NA; j_call: TRBJ2-7; clone_size: many; v_call: TRBV7-9; cdr3_nt: TGTGCCAGCAGCCCAACAGGACCGCAATCCTACGAGCAGTACTTC; cdr3_aa: CASSPTGPQSYEQYF
d_call: NA; j_call: TRBJ2-7; clone_size: NA; v_call: TRBV6-1; cdr3_nt: TGTGCCAGCAGTGATAGGGGTGGTGGGGTCGGCTATGACGAGCAGTACTTC; cdr3_aa: CASSDRGGGVGYDEQYF
d_call: TRBD1; j_call: TRBJ1-1; clone_size: NA; v_call: TRBV7-9; cdr3_nt: TGTGCCAGCAGCGCGGACAGGGTGGCGGACACTGAAGCTTTCTTT; cdr3_aa: CASSADRVADTEAFF
d_call: NA; j_call: TRBJ1-1; clone_size: NA; v_call: TRBV10-3; cdr3_nt: TGTGCCATCAGAAGTATCGGGGACACTGAAGCTTTCTTT; cdr3_aa: CAIRSIGDTEAFF
d_call: NA; j_call: TRBJ2-6; clone_size: NA; v_call: TRBV5-8; cdr3_nt: TGTGCCAGCAGCGCTGGACAGTCTGGGGCCAACGTCCTGACTTTC; cdr3_aa: CASSAGQSGANVLTF
d_call: TRBD1; j_call: TRBJ1-2; clone_size: NA; v_call: TRBV27; cdr3_nt: TGTGCCAGCGCGAGACAGGGCCGCTCCTATGGCTACACCTTC; cdr3_aa: CASARQGRSYGYTF
d_call: NA; j_call: TRBJ2-3; clone_size: NA; v_call: TRBV6-5; cdr3_nt: TGTGCCAGCAGCACGTACAGAGATACGCAGTATTTT; cdr3_aa: CASSTYRDTQYF
d_call: NA; j_call: TRBJ2-5; clone_size: few; v_call: TRBV2; cdr3_nt: TGTGCCAGCAGTGAGACAGGAAGGGGCCAGTACTTC; cdr3_aa: CASSETGRGQYF
d_call: NA; j_call: TRBJ1-2; clone_size: NA; v_call: TRBV9; cdr3_nt: TGTGCCAGCAGAGGAGACAGGAAAAATGGCTACACCTTC; cdr3_aa: CASRGDRKNGYTF
d_call: TRBD1; j_call: TRBJ1-2; clone_size: NA; v_call: TRBV5-1; cdr3_nt: TGCGCCAGCAGCTCAGGGACAGGGACCATTGCTGGCTACACCTTC; cdr3_aa: CASSSGTGTIAGYTF
d_call: NA; j_call: TRBJ1-4; clone_size: NA; v_call: TRBV29-1; cdr3_nt: TGCAGCGTTGAGACAGGCACTAATGAAAAACTGTTTTTT; cdr3_aa: CSVETGTNEKLFF
d_call: NA; j_call: TRBJ1-4; clone_size: NA; v_call: TRBV20-1; cdr3_nt: TGCAGCCACCTTAGGGCAGGCTATAATGAAAAACTGTTTTTT; cdr3_aa: CSHLRAGYNEKLFF
d_call: NA; j_call: TRBJ2-1; clone_size: NA; v_call: TRBV5-1; cdr3_nt: TGCGCCAGCAGCCTTGGTGTAGCGTCTGAGCAGTTCTTC; cdr3_aa: CASSLGVASEQFF
d_call: NA; j_call: TRBJ1-1; clone_size: few; v_call: TRBV12-5; cdr3_nt: TGTGCTAGTGACGGGGTTCGAGGCCACATGAACACTGAAGCTTTCTTT; cdr3_aa: CASDGVRGHMNTEAFF
d_call: NA; j_call: TRBJ1-5; clone_size: few; v_call: TRBV12-3/TRBV12-4; cdr3_nt: TGTGCCAGCAGTTTTTTGGGGAGTTCAAGCAATCAGCCCCAGCATTTT; cdr3_aa: CASSFLGSSSNQPQHF
d_call: NA; j_call: TRBJ2-2; clone_size: NA; v_call: TRBV7-3; cdr3_nt: TGTGCCAGCAGCTTACGAAGGGAGGCCGGGGAGCTGTTTTTT; cdr3_aa: CASSLRREAGELFF
d_call: NA; j_call: TRBJ2-3; clone_size: once; v_call: TRBV7-2; cdr3_nt: TGTGCCAGCAGCGTGGGACTTTTAATAGGCACAGATACGCAGTATTTT; cdr3_aa: CASSVGLLIGTDTQYF
d_call: TRBD2; j_call: TRBJ2-7; clone_size: NA; v_call: TRBV7-9; cdr3_nt: TGTGTCGAGGGAGGGGATAACTACGAGCAGTACTTC; cdr3_aa: CVEGGDNYEQYF
d_call: NA; j_call: TRBJ2-1; clone_size: NA; v_call: TRBV6-5; cdr3_nt: TGTGCCAGCAGTTGGGACCTCTTCGATGAGCAGTTCTTC; cdr3_aa: CASSWDLFDEQFF